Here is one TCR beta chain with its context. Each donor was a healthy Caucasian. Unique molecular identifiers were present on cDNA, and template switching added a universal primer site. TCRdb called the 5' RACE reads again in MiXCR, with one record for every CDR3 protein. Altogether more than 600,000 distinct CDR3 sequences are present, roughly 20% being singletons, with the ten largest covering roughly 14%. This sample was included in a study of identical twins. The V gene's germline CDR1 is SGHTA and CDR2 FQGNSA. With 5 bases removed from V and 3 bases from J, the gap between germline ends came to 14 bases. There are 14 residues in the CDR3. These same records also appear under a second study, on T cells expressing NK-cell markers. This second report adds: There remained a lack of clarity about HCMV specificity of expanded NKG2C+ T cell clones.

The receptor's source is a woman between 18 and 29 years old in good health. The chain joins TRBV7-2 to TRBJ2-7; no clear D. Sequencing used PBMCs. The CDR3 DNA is TGTGCCAGCAGCCAAAGATCCCCCGGCTACGAGCAGTACTTC. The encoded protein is CASSQRSPGYEQYF.